A selection of T cell receptor beta chains follows, all from one sample in a study of cytomegalovirus exposure and HLA in healthy donors. The assay was immunoSEQ multiplex PCR, and TCRdb's table has in-frame clones only and misses some. The sample has under 120,000 clones, 65% to 75% seen once; the top ten hold under 13%. The sequenced sample was PBMCs. Receptors were obtained from a man between 40 and 49 years old in good health and CMV-seropositive. Both conserved end residues are part of each CDR3. Each record gives: D gene, V gene, J gene, clone size, CDR3 protein, CDR3 DNA. A D gene is named only where the DNA matches it firmly. Clone size, where shown, is once, few, many, or a class for clones that have expanded.

>NA|TRBV9|TRBJ2-7|few
CASSVGGRAMDEQYF
TGTGCCAGCAGCGTAGGCGGCAGGGCGATGGACGAGCAGTACTTC
>NA|TRBV28|TRBJ2-3|NA
CASSIPGSTDTQYF
TGTGCCAGCAGCATACCGGGGAGCACAGATACGCAGTATTTT
>NA|TRBV6-1|TRBJ1-5|few
CASSERGFRGSNQPQHF
TGTGCCAGCAGTGAACGGGGGTTTCGGGGTAGCAATCAGCCCCAGCATTTT
>NA|TRBV6-5|TRBJ1-1|NA
CASRRTAETLREAFF
TGTGCCAGCAGGCGGACAGCCGAAACACTCCGTGAAGCTTTCTTT
>TRBD1|TRBV4-1|TRBJ2-7|NA
CASSQADRGNDEQYF
TGCGCCAGCAGCCAAGCCGACAGGGGGAACGACGAGCAGTACTTC
>TRBD1|TRBV9|TRBJ1-1|few
CASSSSDRGYTEAFF
TGTGCCAGCAGCTCCAGCGACAGGGGGTACACTGAAGCTTTCTTT
>NA|TRBV7-2|TRBJ1-2|NA
CASSLTGTPNYGYTF
TGTGCCAGCAGCTTGACCGGGACACCCAACTATGGCTACACCTTC
>NA|TRBV7-9|TRBJ2-6|NA
CASRSSSGANVLTF
TGTGCCAGCAGGTCTTCCTCTGGGGCCAACGTCCTGACTTTC
>TRBD1|TRBV5-1|TRBJ1-1|NA
CASSLDRGMNTEAFF
TGCGCCAGCAGCTTGGACAGGGGGATGAACACTGAAGCTTTCTTT
>TRBD1|TRBV5-6|TRBJ2-3|NA
CASSRTGITDTQYF
TGTGCCAGCAGCCGGACAGGGATCACAGATACGCAGTATTTT
>NA|TRBV9|TRBJ1-3|NA
CASSPGGGAGNTIYF
TGTGCCAGCAGCCCGGGTGGAGGGGCTGGAAACACCATATATTTT
>NA|TRBV5-1|TRBJ1-2|few
CASSFIGSLNYGYTF
TGCGCCAGCAGCTTCATCGGCTCACTAAACTATGGCTACACCTTC
>NA|TRBV7-2|TRBJ2-1|NA
CASSLRPPAGIALGNEQFF
TGTGCCAGCAGCTTAAGGCCTCCGGCGGGAATAGCCCTCGGCAATGAGCAGTTCTTC
>NA|TRBV6-1|TRBJ2-3|NA
CASRERSPDTQYF
TGTGCCAGCAGAGAAAGGAGCCCAGATACGCAGTATTTT
>NA|TRBV7-8|TRBJ1-3|NA
CASSLNRVGDTIYF
TGTGCCAGCAGCTTAAATCGGGTTGGCGACACCATATATTTT
>TRBD2|TRBV12-5|TRBJ2-5|NA
CASGSLAGDAEETQYF
TGTGCTAGTGGTTCGTTAGCGGGCGATGCGGAAGAGACCCAGTACTTC
>TRBD2|TRBV9|TRBJ2-1|NA
CASSVGSGGSSYNEQFF
TGTGCCAGCAGCGTAGGAAGCGGGGGTAGCTCCTACAATGAGCAGTTCTTC
>NA|TRBV7-3|TRBJ2-1|few
CASSLTPGDYNEQFF
TGTGCCAGCAGCCTCACACCGGGGGACTACAATGAGCAGTTCTTC
>TRBD1|TRBV28|TRBJ2-7|NA
CASSETGLYYEQYF
TGTGCCAGCAGCGAGACAGGGTTGTACTACGAGCAGTACTTC
>TRBD1|TRBV18|TRBJ2-7|NA
CASSPGTGTREQYF
TGTGCCAGCTCACCAGGGACAGGGACCCGCGAGCAGTACTTC
>TRBD1|TRBV2|TRBJ1-1|NA
CASSQTGGDTEAFF
TGTGCCAGCAGTCAGACAGGGGGTGACACTGAAGCTTTCTTT
>NA|TRBV9|TRBJ2-7|NA
CASSARTTSYEQYF
TGTGCCAGCAGCGCCCGGACTACCTCCTACGAGCAGTACTTC
>NA|TRBV5-1|TRBJ2-1|NA
CASSSGSHGYNEQFF
TGCGCCAGCAGCTCCGGGTCCCACGGGTACAATGAGCAGTTCTTC
>TRBD1|TRBV19|TRBJ2-7|NA
CASSRGLSSYEQYF
TGTGCCAGTAGCAGGGGGTTAAGCTCCTACGAGCAGTACTTC
>NA|TRBV30|TRBJ2-1|once
CAWSNTYRNEQFF
TGTGCCTGGTCAAATACTTACCGTAATGAGCAGTTCTTC
>TRBD2|TRBV27|TRBJ2-1|NA
CASSSGLGFNEQFF
TGTGCCAGCAGTTCTGGACTAGGATTTAATGAGCAGTTCTTC
>NA|TRBV6-1|TRBJ2-5|few
CASSENPAQGGETQYF
TGTGCCAGCAGTGAAAATCCGGCACAGGGTGGGGAGACCCAGTACTTC
>NA|TRBV9|TRBJ2-5|NA
CASSVVEGLGETQYF
TGTGCCAGCAGCGTAGTGGAGGGTCTGGGGGAGACCCAGTACTTC
>TRBD1|TRBV30|TRBJ1-2|NA
CAWSVGQGAIHGYTF
TGTGCCTGGAGTGTAGGTCAGGGGGCGATACATGGCTACACCTTC
>NA|TRBV6-6|TRBJ1-4|NA
CASSYRAQDLFF
TGTGCCAGCAGTTACAGAGCCCAGGATTTGTTTTTT
>TRBD2|TRBV10-2|TRBJ2-5|NA
CASLDSGRLETQYF
TGCGCCAGTCTTGATAGCGGGAGATTAGAGACCCAGTACTTC
>TRBD1|TRBV6-1|TRBJ1-1|few
CASSLTGEGTEAFF
TGTGCCAGCAGCTTGACAGGGGAAGGCACTGAAGCTTTCTTT
>TRBD1|TRBV6-5|TRBJ1-2|NA
CASSSTGGNGYTF
TGTGCCAGCAGCTCGACAGGGGGAAATGGCTACACCTTC
>TRBD2|TRBV5-4|TRBJ2-1|NA
CASSERAGGSFGNEQFF
TGTGCCAGCAGCGAACGAGCGGGCGGGAGTTTCGGCAATGAGCAGTTCTTC
>TRBD2|TRBV4-1|TRBJ2-3|NA
CASSHAASGRAGDTQYF
TGCGCCAGCAGCCACGCAGCTAGCGGGAGGGCGGGAGATACGCAGTATTTT
>NA|TRBV6-5|TRBJ2-5|NA
CASSSPPGQETQYF
TGTGCCAGCAGTTCCCCTCCGGGTCAAGAGACCCAGTACTTC
>TRBD2|TRBV4-2|TRBJ2-3|NA
CASSPGLAETDTQYF
TGTGCCAGCAGCCCCGGACTAGCGGAGACAGATACGCAGTATTTT
>TRBD2|TRBV14|TRBJ2-3|NA
CASSGLAGGAGTQYF
TGTGCCAGCAGCGGACTAGCGGGAGGAGCGGGTACGCAGTATTTT
>NA|TRBV30|TRBJ1-1|NA
CAWNKNMNTEAFF
TGTGCCTGGAATAAGAACATGAACACTGAAGCTTTCTTT
>NA|TRBV6-5|TRBJ1-5|NA
CASSYGAHNQPQHF
TGTGCCAGCAGTTACGGGGCCCACAATCAGCCCCAGCATTTT